One sample yielded the 27 T cell receptor beta chains listed below, sequenced in a study of shared clonotypes between healthy human individuals. The assay was immunoSEQ multiplex PCR, and TCRdb's table has in-frame clones only and misses some. The sample comprises about 730,000 clones, over 55% of which are singletons, and under 2% rests with the top ten. Sequencing was done on a sample of memory CD4+ T cells sorted from blood. Subset: CD45RA-negative fraction. The receptors here all came from a woman in her twenties or thirties in good health.

The chain carries TRBV7-3 and TRBJ2-1, with 10 bases lining up with TRBD2. This CDR3 region has 15 residues. V was pared by 5 bases and J by 6 bases, with 7 bases of the junction left unmatched. Germline CDR1 SGHTA, CDR2 FQGTGA. The CDR3 loop is CASSRNSGRSNEQFF. CDR3 coding DNA: TGTGCCAGCAGCAGAAATAGCGGGAGGTCCAATGAGCAGTTCTTC.

This chain uses TRBV19 with TRBJ2-5; the D gene is possibly TRBD2 (6 bases). With 3 bases removed from V and 7 bases from J, the gap between germline ends came to 12 bases. Germline V CDR1 and CDR2: LNHDA, SQIVND (reference sequence). This CDR3 is built from 13 residues. The CDR3 DNA is TGTGCCAGTAGTATTAACCCCGGGGGGACCCAGTACTTC. Its translation: CASSINPGGTQYF.

The CDR3 sequence is CASSPGQGTEETQYF. Written as DNA, the CDR3 is TGTGCCAGCAGCCCGGGCCAGGGCACAGAGGAGACCCAGTACTTC. This chain uses TRBV7-3 with TRBJ2-5, with D maybe TRBD1 (5 bases). This CDR3 region has 15 residues. Germline V gene lookup returns CDR1 SGHTA and CDR2 FQGTGA. Trimming stripped 5 bases from V and 5 bases from J, with 18 bases between.

This clone came up once. This chain uses TRBV14 with TRBJ2-5; TRBD1 is a possible D gene (6 bases). Germline loops: CDR1 SGHDN, CDR2 FVKESK. The CDR3 totals 15 residues. V lost 4 bases and J 2 bases, leaving 14 bases between the germline ends. CDR3 coding DNA: TGTGCCAGCAGCCCCAGTTCGGGACAACAAGAGACCCAGTACTTC. This gives the protein CASSPSSGQQETQYF.

This clone occurred many times. This sequence joins TRBV27 and TRBJ2-1, with D unresolved. This CDR3 contains 14 residues. Germline loops: CDR1 MNHEY, CDR2 SMNVEV (reference sequence). V was trimmed by 6 bases and J by 4 bases, leaving 13 bases between them. CDR3 DNA: TGTGCCAGCAGGGTTAAGTTTATTTACAATGAGCAGTTCTTC. Amino acid sequence: CASRVKFIYNEQFF.

The rearrangement joins TRBV30 to TRBJ2-5, with D perhaps TRBD1 (6 bases). The CDR3 is made up of 11 amino acids. The V end was cut by 4 bases, the J end by 11 bases, with 14 bases between. The germline CDR1 and CDR2 sequences are GTSNPN and SVGIG (reference sequence). The CDR3, as DNA: TGTGCCTGGACGGACAGATGGGAGCAGTACTTC. Its translation: CAWTDRWEQYF.

V and J are TRBV7-2 and TRBJ2-5; 7 bases are a match to TRBD2. This CDR3 has 14 amino acids. After removal of 7 bases from V and 3 bases from J, the junction contained 8 bases not matched to a gene. Germline-derived CDR1 and CDR2 are SGHTA and FQGNSA. Here the CDR3 DNA reads TGTGCCAGCACCCCATCGGCGGGGGAAGAGACCCAGTACTTC. Residues: CASTPSAGEETQYF.

This chain joins TRBV4-1 and TRBJ2-2, with TRBD1 as a possible D gene (5 bases). This CDR3 comprises 16 residues. Germline V gives CDR1 MGHRA, CDR2 YSYEKL. V gave up 4 bases and J gave up 6 bases, with 18 bases separating them. The CDR3, as DNA: TGCGCCAGCAGCCCGCTTTTGGGGCGAGGTTCCGGGGAGCTGTTTTTT. It is translated as CASSPLLGRGSGELFF.

The V and J genes are TRBV28 and TRBJ2-7; 7 bases fit TRBD1. J lost 0 bases, V lost 4 bases, and 9 bases had no gene match. CDR1 is MDHEN and CDR2 is SYDVKM in the germline V gene. The CDR3 contains 16 residues. CDR3 protein: CASSSRGLSSSYEQYF. CDR3 nucleotide sequence: TGTGCCAGCAGTTCCAGGGGGTTAAGCAGCTCCTACGAGCAGTACTTC.

This chain uses TRBV7-2 with TRBJ1-4; 8 bases align to TRBD1. CDR1 SGHTA and CDR2 FQGNSA come from the germline V gene. The V segment lost 3 bases and the J segment 5 bases; nucleotides outside the gene matches: 2. This CDR3 region has 14 residues. CDR3 nucleotides: TGTGCCAGCAGCTTCAGGGGGCTCAATGAAAAACTGTTTTTT. It yields the protein CASSFRGLNEKLFF.

V gene TRBV5-1 combines with J gene TRBJ2-7; 9 bases agree with TRBD1. The germline gives CDR1 SGHRS, CDR2 YFSETQ. This CDR3 spans 15 amino acids. The junction had 14 bases not matched to a gene; V was cut back by 4 bases and J by 9 bases. CDR3: CASSGNAGTGSRQYF. The CDR3, as DNA: TGCGCCAGCAGCGGGAACGCGGGGACAGGGTCAAGGCAGTACTTC.

The V gene is TRBV18, the J gene TRBJ2-5, with D uncertain. Germline CDR1 and CDR2: KGHSH and LQKENI. This CDR3 comprises 13 residues. V was cut by 0 bases and J by 4 bases, with 6 bases left in between. CDR3 DNA sequence: TGTGCCAGCTCACCACCGTCTTCAGAGACCCAGTACTTC. It is translated as CASSPPSSETQYF.

Comments on this clone: The sample carries other DNA sequences with the same CDR3. The chain combines TRBV18 with TRBJ2-7, with 11 bases lining up with TRBD2. V lost 2 bases to trimming and J lost 3 bases; unmatched junction nucleotides: 3. Germline lookup yields CDR1 KGHSH and CDR2 LQKENI. The CDR3 runs to 15 residues. CDR3 region: CASSPTSGSGYEQYF. In DNA, the CDR3 is TGTGCCAGCTCACCAACTAGCGGGAGTGGCTACGAGCAGTACTTC.

This clone rates as medium-sized. Other DNA sequences in this specimen translate into the identical CDR3. V and J are TRBV2 and TRBJ2-3; 10 nucleotides agree with TRBD1. Germline V gives CDR1 SNHLY, CDR2 FYNNEI. The CDR3 totals 16 residues. J was trimmed by 0 bases and V by 6 bases; bases with no gene match: 6. CDR3 nucleotide sequence: TGTGCCAGCAGCGTCGGACAGGGGGGCAGCACAGATACGCAGTATTTT. Protein sequence: CASSVGQGGSTDTQYF.

V usage is TRBV30 and J usage is TRBJ1-2; 7 nucleotides match TRBD1. Germline lookup yields CDR1 GTSNPN and CDR2 SVGIG (reference sequence). With 3 bases clipped from V and 4 bases from J, the junction kept 11 bases outside the gene matches. This CDR3 is 15 amino acids long. The CDR3 here is CAWRPRGTDSYGYTF. The CDR3 DNA reads as TGTGCCTGGAGGCCCAGGGGGACAGACAGCTATGGCTACACCTTC.

J is TRBJ2-2 and V is TRBV5-1; weak D call: TRBD1 (5 bases). This CDR3 region has 15 residues. Germline values: CDR1 SGHRS, CDR2 YFSETQ. V lost 6 bases, J lost 0 bases, and 12 bases lay in between. This CDR3 reads CASTLAGTNTGELFF. DNA of the CDR3: TGCGCCAGCACACTGGCAGGGACGAACACCGGGGAGCTGTTTTTT.

This chain links TRBV19 with TRBJ1-5; D is uncertain. CDR3 length: 13 residues. Looked up from germline, CDR1 is LNHDA and CDR2 is SQIVND (reference sequence). V lost 3 bases to trimming and J lost 7 bases, with 10 bases between them. CDR3: CASSMDPSQPQHF. As DNA, the CDR3 is TGTGCCAGTAGTATGGACCCCTCCCAGCCCCAGCATTTT.

Concerning this clone: Just one base apart from a much larger clone, this may be a read error. Other DNA sequences in the sample encode the same CDR3. V usage is TRBV6-1 and J usage is TRBJ2-7; D uncertain. This CDR3 has 11 residues. V dropped 5 bases and J dropped 4 bases, with 6 bases sitting between them. Germline V gene sequence: CDR1 MNHNS, CDR2 SASEGT. CDR3 residues: CASSPHYEQYF. The CDR3 nucleotides are TGTGCCAGCAGTCCCCATTACGAGCAGTACTTC.

This chain links TRBV5-6 with TRBJ2-7; weak D call: TRBD1 (6 bases). This CDR3 contains 15 residues. Germline CDR1 is SGHDT and CDR2 is YYEEEE. V was pared by 2 bases and J by 2 bases, with 14 bases between. CDR3 loop: CASSFRLGQPYEQYF. The CDR3 region has the DNA TGTGCCAGCAGCTTCCGGCTCGGACAGCCCTACGAGCAGTACTTC.

In this sample, this clone turned up once. The chain recombines TRBV5-5 with TRBJ1-5; 7 positions match TRBD1. This CDR3 contains 14 residues. The germline CDR1 and CDR2 sequences are SGHKS and YYEKEE (reference sequence). J lost 7 bases, V lost 4 bases, and 8 bases had no gene match. The CDR3 sequence is CASSLGTEGQPQHF. Written as DNA, the CDR3 is TGTGCCAGCAGCCTCGGGACAGAGGGCCAGCCCCAGCATTTT.

This chain joins TRBV6-6 and TRBJ2-7; D is tentatively TRBD1 or TRBD2 (5 bases each). This CDR3 comprises 14 residues. Germline CDR1 and CDR2: MNHNY and SVGAGI (reference sequence). Trimming left V 2 bases short and J 0 bases short, with 8 bases between. CDR3 bases: TGTGCCAGCAGTTACGAGGGGTACTCCTACGAGCAGTACTTC. It translates to CASSYEGYSYEQYF.

The chain combines TRBV6-1 with TRBJ2-7; no clear D gene. Germline loops: CDR1 MNHNS, CDR2 SASEGT. Trimming removed 2 bases at V and 1 base at J, with 9 bases between. The CDR3 consists of 14 residues. CDR3 DNA: TGTGCCAGCAGTGAACAAGGGCAGTCCTACGAGCAGTACTTC. Its translation: CASSEQGQSYEQYF.

This clone came up once. The chain carries TRBV28 and TRBJ1-2, with D possibly matching TRBD1 (6 bases). CDR1 MDHEN and CDR2 SYDVKM come from the germline V gene. V was trimmed by 5 bases and J by 3 bases, leaving 13 bases between them. The CDR3 has 14 residues. The CDR3 loop is CASSIRGGDYGYTF. Here the CDR3 DNA reads TGTGCCAGCAGTATCAGGGGAGGGGACTATGGCTACACCTTC.

The chain is built from TRBV6-5 and TRBJ1-5, with no clear D. The length of the CDR3 is 14 residues. Deletions cut 7 bases from V and 3 bases from J, with 13 bases between. Per germline, CDR1 MNHEY and CDR2 SVGAGI. Here the CDR3 reads CASIHGPSNQPQHF. The CDR3 nucleotides are TGTGCCAGCATCCACGGCCCATCCAATCAGCCCCAGCATTTT.

The chain combines TRBV2 with TRBJ2-2, with D possibly being TRBD1 (5 bases). Germline loops: CDR1 SNHLY, CDR2 FYNNEI. The V end lost 1 base, the J end lost 4 bases, and 10 bases lay between the germline ends. CDR3 size: 15 residues. For the CDR3, the DNA is TGTGCCAGCAGTGAAGTGCACAGGAGCACCGGGGAGCTGTTTTTT. It translates to CASSEVHRSTGELFF.

This sequence joins TRBV6-1 and TRBJ1-3; TRBD1 might be the D (5 bases). The CDR3 covers 17 residues. Germline CDR1 and CDR2: MNHNS and SASEGT. The ends were cut back, 4 bases at V and 0 bases at J, with 16 bases in the middle. CDR3 coding DNA: TGTGCCAGCAGTGGGGGACTCGGGGGGTCCTCTGGAAACACCATATATTTT. Amino acids: CASSGGLGGSSGNTIYF.

This clone was observed at least ten times. The chain combines TRBV5-1 with TRBJ2-1; 12 bases agree with TRBD1. CDR1 is SGHRS and CDR2 is YFSETQ in the germline V gene. This CDR3 spans 18 amino acids. Trimming removed 2 bases from V and 6 bases from J; junction bases left unmatched: 12. CDR3 in DNA: TGCGCCAGCAGCTTCTCCGGGACAGGGGGCGAAAGGGTCAATGAGCAGTTCTTC. Its translation: CASSFSGTGGERVNEQFF.